This T cell receptor beta chain was observed in a study of blood T cells in healthy people across ages. Study-wide results and limits: Estimates of diversity drawn from one million T cells were considered underestimates. Changes seen in expanded clonotypes were possibly confounded by donor CMV status left unknown.

Primed by a sample-barcoded 5' primer and a J-beta primer mix, a second PCR proceeded for 7 to 11 cycles. TCRdb recomputed calls from the 5' RACE reads with MiXCR, one row per CDR3 protein. The table records roughly 730,000 distinct CDR3 sequences, roughly three fifths of them present only once. CDR1 is MDHEN, CDR2 SYDVKM, per germline. V was cut by 3 bases and J by 3 bases, with 11 bases left in between. The CDR3 length is 14 residues. This clonotype turned up a few times. Its antigen is still unknown. This sequence originates from a man in his forties in good health. The V call is TRBV28, the J call TRBJ2-5, with D tentatively TRBD1 (5 bases). Sequenced: blood. The DNA for the CDR3 is TGTGCCAGCAGTTTTCGGAGCAGGGAAGAGACCCAGTACTTC. Translation gives CASSFRSREETQYF.